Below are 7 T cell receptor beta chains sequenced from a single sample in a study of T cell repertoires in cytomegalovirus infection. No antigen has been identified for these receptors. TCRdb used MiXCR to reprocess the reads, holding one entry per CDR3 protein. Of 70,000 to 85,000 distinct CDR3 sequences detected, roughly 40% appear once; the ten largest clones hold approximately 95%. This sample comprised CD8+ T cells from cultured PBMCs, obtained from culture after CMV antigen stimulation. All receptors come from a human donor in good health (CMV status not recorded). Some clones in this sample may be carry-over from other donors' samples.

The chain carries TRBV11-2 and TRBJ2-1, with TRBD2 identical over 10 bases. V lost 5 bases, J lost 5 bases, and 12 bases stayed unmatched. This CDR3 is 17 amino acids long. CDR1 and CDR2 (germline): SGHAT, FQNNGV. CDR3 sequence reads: CASSPTPPSGGDNEQFF. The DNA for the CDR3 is TGTGCCAGCAGCCCCACCCCTCCTAGCGGGGGAGACAATGAGCAGTTCTTC.

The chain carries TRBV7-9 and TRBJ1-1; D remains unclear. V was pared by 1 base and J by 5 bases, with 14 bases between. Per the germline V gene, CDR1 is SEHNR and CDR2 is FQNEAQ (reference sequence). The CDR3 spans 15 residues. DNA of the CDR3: TGTGCCAGCAGCTTAGTGTCCAGCCCAGAGACTGAAGCTTTCTTT. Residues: CASSLVSSPETEAFF.

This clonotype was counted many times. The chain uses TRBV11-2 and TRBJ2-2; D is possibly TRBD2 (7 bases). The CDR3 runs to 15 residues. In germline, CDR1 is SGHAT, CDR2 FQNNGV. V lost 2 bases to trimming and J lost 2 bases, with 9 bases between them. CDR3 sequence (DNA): TGTGCCAGCAGCTTAAGGGGGGGCAACACCGGGGAGCTGTTTTTT. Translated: CASSLRGGNTGELFF.

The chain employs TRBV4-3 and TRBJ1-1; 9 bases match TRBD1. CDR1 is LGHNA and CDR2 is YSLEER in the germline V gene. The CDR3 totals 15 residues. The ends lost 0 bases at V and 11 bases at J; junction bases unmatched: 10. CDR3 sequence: CASSQDLGTGFAAFF. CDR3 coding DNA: TGCGCCAGCAGCCAAGATCTCGGGACAGGGTTCGCGGCTTTCTTT.

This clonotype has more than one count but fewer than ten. CDR3 amino acids: CASSLSRTGTHYGYTF. Written as DNA, the CDR3 is TGTGCCAGCAGTTTATCCAGGACGGGGACGCACTATGGCTACACCTTC. The V and J genes are TRBV28 and TRBJ1-2, with a tentative D call TRBD1 (5 bases). Trimming cost V 1 base and J 3 bases, with 15 bases left between them. Germline V gene data show CDR1 as MDHEN and CDR2 as SYDVKM. CDR3 size: 16 residues.

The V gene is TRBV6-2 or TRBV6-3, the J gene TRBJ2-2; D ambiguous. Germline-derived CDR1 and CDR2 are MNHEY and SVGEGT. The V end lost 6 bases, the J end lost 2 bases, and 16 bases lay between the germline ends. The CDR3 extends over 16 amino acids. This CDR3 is CASSSAASRNTGELFF. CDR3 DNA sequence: TGTGCCAGCAGCAGTGCGGCCAGCCGAAACACCGGGGAGCTGTTTTTT.

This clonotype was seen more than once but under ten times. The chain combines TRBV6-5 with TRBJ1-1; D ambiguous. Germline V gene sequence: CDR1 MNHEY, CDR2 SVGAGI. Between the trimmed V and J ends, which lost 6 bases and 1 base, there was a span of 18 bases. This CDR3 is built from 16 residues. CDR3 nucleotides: TGTGCCAGCAGGCCCGCCTTGGAGGGCGCGAACACTGAAGCTTTCTTT. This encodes CASRPALEGANTEAFF.